The clone carrying this T cell receptor (beta chain) was seen at least ten times. Its specificity is not known. The sample originates from a study of type 1 regulatory T cells. At the level of the study: This in vitro CD4 product, T-allo10, is enriched for Tr1 cells and alloantigen-specific.

Germline CDR1 and CDR2: SGHRS and YFSETQ. CDR3 length: 13 amino acids. Trimming at V came to 7 bases and at J to 10 bases, leaving 8 bases not matched to a gene. From the reads, TCRdb called clonotypes with MiXCR, one entry per CDR3 protein. The data hold tens of thousands of distinct CDR3 sequences, with 9% to 15% observed a single time. The TCR sequence derives from a human donor in good health. The chain couples TRBV5-1 to TRBJ1-6; 7 bases fit TRBD1. Material: cultured non-Tr1 T cells, either the whole culture or a sorted T cell fraction (not recorded which). CDR3 nucleotide sequence: TGCGCCAGCGGTCAGGGGGTAGAGTCACCCCTCCACTTT. It translates to CASGQGVESPLHF.